A single sample gave rise to the 32 T cell receptor beta chains below, sequenced in a study of T cells after yellow fever vaccination. Using its own MiXCR run on the 5' RACE reads, TCRdb lists one record per CDR3 protein. The table lists 350,000 to 450,000 distinct CDR3 sequences, approximately 19% of them singletons, with roughly a sixth in the top ten. Sequenced here: PBMCs, sampled before the yellow fever booster vaccination. These receptors were collected from a man between 18 and 35 years old who received the YFV17D yellow fever vaccine.

This clonotype was seen a handful of times. V usage is TRBV11-2 and J usage is TRBJ2-5, with D perhaps TRBD2 (6 bases). The CDR3 length is 15 residues. The ends were cut back, 5 bases at V and 2 bases at J, with 15 bases in the middle. Germline CDR1 and CDR2: SGHAT and FQNNGV. The CDR3 bases are TGTGCCAGCAGCCCGGGGTCCGGGGGACAAGAGACCCAGTACTTC. It translates to CASSPGSGGQETQYF. Variable domain in full (rest from reference TRBV11-2 and TRBJ2-5): EAGVAQSPRYKIIEKRQSVAFWCNPISGHATLYWYQQILGQGPKLLIQFQNNGVVDDSQLPKDRFSAERLKGVDSTLKIQPAKLEDSAVYLCASSPGSGGQETQYFGPGTRLLVL.

This clonotype came up a few times. The chain carries TRBV12-3 or TRBV12-4 and TRBJ1-1; D may be TRBD1 (5 bases). The ends were cut back, 2 bases at V and 1 base at J, with 20 bases in the middle. This CDR3 is built from 18 residues. CDR3 nucleotide sequence: TGTGCCAGCAGTTTAAGGGGCCCGGCAGGAGAAGAGAACACTGAAGCTTTCTTT. Its translation is CASSLRGPAGEENTEAFF.

The chain carries TRBV29-1 and TRBJ2-3; tentatively, D is TRBD2 (6 bases). This CDR3 is 16 amino acids long. Trimming removed 1 base from V and 2 bases from J, with 16 bases in between. Germline V gene data show CDR1 as SQVTM and CDR2 as ANQGSEA. The CDR3 region has the DNA TGCAGCGTTGAAGTTGGCGGAGGGTTATACACAGATACGCAGTATTTT. Translating gives CSVEVGGGLYTDTQYF.

The rearrangement joins TRBV20-1 to TRBJ1-5; D possibly corresponds to TRBD1 (6 bases). The germline V gene has CDR1 DFQATT and CDR2 SNEGSKA (reference sequence). This CDR3 spans 13 amino acids. V was shortened by 3 bases and J by 3 bases, with 9 bases between the two germline ends. This CDR3 reads CSASWTVNQPQHF. As DNA, the CDR3 is TGCAGTGCTAGTTGGACAGTCAATCAGCCCCAGCATTTT.

The chain's CDR3 is CASSLGTGMLYNEQFF. For the CDR3, the DNA is TGCGCCAGCAGCTTGGGGACAGGGATGCTCTACAATGAGCAGTTCTTC. The chain couples TRBV5-1 to TRBJ2-1; 8 bases are a match to TRBD1. The germline gives CDR1 SGHRS, CDR2 YFSETQ. The CDR3 covers 16 residues. J lost 3 bases, V lost 0 bases, and 5 bases had no gene match.

This clonotype has just a few counts. V gene TRBV5-1 combines with J gene TRBJ2-5; D may be TRBD1 or TRBD2 (5 bases each). Germline V CDR1 and CDR2: SGHRS, YFSETQ. The V end was cut by 0 bases, the J end by 5 bases, with 17 bases between. This CDR3 is built from 16 residues. CDR3 nucleotides: TGCGCCAGCAGCTTGGGTCTTAACGGGGCGCGTGAGACCCAGTACTTC. Protein: CASSLGLNGARETQYF.

Only a few counts were recorded for this clonotype. The J gene is TRBJ2-7, the V gene TRBV4-1; 7 nucleotides line up with TRBD1. The CDR3 consists of 14 residues. Germline assignment: CDR1 MGHRA and CDR2 YSYEKL. J gave up 6 bases and V 2 bases, and 7 bases lay outside the gene matches. In DNA, the CDR3 is TGCGCCAGCAGCCAACGTTGGGACAGATGCGAGCAGTACGTC. Translating it yields CASSQRWDRCEQYV.

The chain employs TRBV6-5 and TRBJ2-2; no clear D gene. With 2 bases removed from V and 4 bases from J, the gap between germline ends came to 11 bases. CDR3 size: 15 residues. Germline V gives CDR1 MNHEY, CDR2 SVGAGI. The CDR3 DNA reads TGTGCCAGCAGTTACGCCTCAGCTGGCACCGGGGAGCTGTTTTTT. Its protein is CASSYASAGTGELFF.

V usage is TRBV4-1 and J usage is TRBJ2-3; 8 nucleotides match TRBD1. The CDR3 totals 17 residues. In germline, CDR1 is MGHRA, CDR2 YSYEKL. J was trimmed by 1 base and V by 3 bases; bases with no gene match: 9. The CDR3 is CASSQTSTGVGTDTQYF. CDR3 DNA: TGCGCCAGCAGCCAGACTTCGACAGGGGTGGGCACAGATACGCAGTATTTT.

The V and J genes are TRBV4-1 and TRBJ2-7, with a possible D match to TRBD2 (5 bases). Germline V gene sequence: CDR1 MGHRA, CDR2 YSYEKL. There are 13 residues in the CDR3. Trimming took 3 bases from V and 4 from J, leaving 10 bases between them. The CDR3 reads CASSQGEHYEQYF. The CDR3 DNA is TGCGCCAGCAGCCAGGGAGAGCATTACGAGCAGTACTTC.

This clonotype occurred many times. The chain combines TRBV6-1 with TRBJ2-7; weak D call: TRBD1 (7 bases). This CDR3 region has 12 residues. V was cut by 6 bases and J by 4 bases, with 10 bases left in between. Germline CDR1 and CDR2: MNHNS and SASEGT. CDR3 nucleotide sequence: TGTGCCAGCAGCGCGGGACAGTACGAGCAGTACTTC. Residues: CASSAGQYEQYF.

The chain combines TRBV5-1 with TRBJ2-1; the match to TRBD1 covers 9 bases. Germline lookup yields CDR1 SGHRS and CDR2 YFSETQ. This CDR3 has 15 residues. V lost 4 bases to trimming and J lost 3 bases; unmatched junction nucleotides: 5. This CDR3 reads CASSLRTGDYNEQFF. The CDR3 DNA reads as TGCGCCAGCAGCCTAAGGACAGGGGACTACAATGAGCAGTTCTTC.

The chain recombines TRBV20-1 with TRBJ1-6; perhaps TRBD1 as D (5 bases). V lost 0 bases to trimming and J lost 7 bases, with 10 bases between them. This CDR3 contains 14 residues. Germline CDR1 is DFQATT and CDR2 is SNEGSKA (reference sequence). The CDR3, as DNA: TGCAGTGCTAGAGATCAGGGTGGAAATTCACCCCTCCACTTT. It yields the protein CSARDQGGNSPLHF.

This clonotype was seen at least ten times. J is TRBJ1-1 and V is TRBV7-2; 9 positions match TRBD1. The CDR3 is 17 amino acids. Losses at the gene ends were 2 bases for V and 0 bases for J; bases not matched to a gene: 7. Germline V lookup: CDR1 SGHTA, CDR2 FQGNSA. The CDR3 region is CASSLTGTGRMNTEAFF. Written as DNA, the CDR3 is TGTGCCAGCAGCTTAACCGGGACAGGGCGCATGAACACTGAAGCTTTCTTT.

This clonotype was detected a few times. This chain joins TRBV20-1 and TRBJ2-2; 9 nucleotides match TRBD1. Germline loops: CDR1 DFQATT, CDR2 SNEGSKA (reference sequence). With V trimmed by 2 bases and J by 5 bases, 9 bases remained unmatched. The CDR3 sequence is 16 residues long. In DNA, the CDR3 is TGCAGTGCTAGAAGAGCGGACAGGGGATTAACCGGGGAGCTGTTTTTT. Translated, it gives CSARRADRGLTGELFF.

The V gene is TRBV18, the J gene TRBJ1-1; D may be TRBD1 (6 bases). This CDR3 spans 14 amino acids. Between the trimmed V and J ends, which lost 3 bases and 7 bases, there was a span of 15 bases. In germline, CDR1 is KGHSH, CDR2 LQKENI. The CDR3 DNA sequence: TGTGCCAGCTCACCGACAGGAGAGATAGGTGAAGCTTTCTTT. Protein: CASSPTGEIGEAFF.

This clonotype was seen a few times. V usage is TRBV5-5 and J usage is TRBJ1-2; D remains unclear. Trimming removed 4 bases at V and 4 bases at J, with 17 bases between. This CDR3 region has 15 residues. Germline V gene sequence: CDR1 SGHKS, CDR2 YYEKEE (reference sequence). The CDR3 DNA reads TGTGCCAGCAGCCTGATTAGTGATTGGAGCTATGGCTACACCTTC. Encoded protein: CASSLISDWSYGYTF.

The chain is built from TRBV3-1 and TRBJ1-4; D possibly corresponds to TRBD1 (6 bases). V was trimmed by 0 bases and J by 11 bases, leaving 13 bases between them. CDR1 and CDR2 (germline): LGHDT, YNNKEL (reference sequence). CDR3 length equals 14 residues. CDR3 sequence: CASSQERGAAKLFF. The CDR3 bases are TGTGCCAGCAGCCAAGAACGGGGGGCGGCGAAACTGTTTTTT.

DNA for the CDR3: TGTGCCAGCAGCCGCCCGGGAACAGAGGGACAGCGCTATGGCTACACCTTC. Translated, it gives CASSRPGTEGQRYGYTF. J is TRBJ1-2 and V is TRBV12-3 or TRBV12-4, with 7 nucleotides matching TRBD1. The CDR3 totals 17 residues. V shed 6 bases and J 4 bases; nucleotides not matched to a gene: 17.

The chain has TRBV16 and TRBJ1-1, with D hard to call. CDR1 KGHSY and CDR2 FQNENV come from the germline V gene. The CDR3 loop spans 15 amino acids. V lost 0 bases and J lost 6, with 14 bases in between. CDR3 region: CASSQSGSGFAEAFF. CDR3 bases: TGTGCCAGCAGCCAATCGGGATCGGGGTTCGCTGAAGCTTTCTTT.

The J gene is TRBJ2-1, the V gene TRBV9, with a possible D match to TRBD1 (6 bases). Trimming pared 4 bases from V and 2 bases from J, leaving 13 bases between. Germline V CDR1 and CDR2: SGDLS, YYNGEE. The CDR3 runs 15 residues. DNA for the CDR3: TGTGCCAGCAGCATAACGGGACATACCTACAATGAGCAGTTCTTC. This gives the protein CASSITGHTYNEQFF.

This clonotype occurred a few times. CDR3 nucleotide sequence: TGTGCCATCAGTGCGGTCTCTAGCGAGGTTGGGAATGAGCAGTTCTTC. The encoded protein is CAISAVSSEVGNEQFF. The V call is TRBV10-3, the J call TRBJ2-1, with D maybe TRBD2 (6 bases). CDR3 length: 16 amino acids. V was pared by 4 bases and J by 7 bases, with 20 bases between. The germline CDR1 and CDR2 sequences are ENHRY and SYGVKD.

This clonotype was detected only a few times. The rearrangement links TRBV27 to TRBJ2-7, with D tentatively TRBD2 (7 bases). This CDR3 region has 17 residues. Deletions cut 5 bases from V and 2 bases from J, with 22 bases between. Germline CDR1 is MNHEY and CDR2 is SMNVEV (reference sequence). CDR3 in DNA: TGTGCCAGCAGTCCCACCCTTTCGGGGGGCGCTGCCTACGAGCAGTACGTC. Protein product: CASSPTLSGGAAYEQYV.

This clonotype was found many times. The chain joins TRBV7-2 to TRBJ2-2, with D hard to call. CDR3 length equals 12 residues. Germline-derived CDR1 and CDR2 are SGHTA and FQGNSA. Trimming pared 5 bases from V and 3 bases from J, leaving 4 bases between. The CDR3 loop is CASSPYTGELFF. The CDR3 coding sequence is TGTGCCAGCAGCCCCTACACCGGGGAGCTGTTTTTT.

The sample holds a few counts of this clonotype. The chain carries TRBV7-2 and TRBJ2-7; no clear D gene. V dropped 0 bases and J dropped 6 bases, with 12 bases sitting between them. This CDR3 has 14 amino acids. Per germline, CDR1 SGHTA and CDR2 FQGNSA. The CDR3 DNA reads TGTGCCAGCAGCTTAGCGCAGCTTATAGGCGAGCAGTACGTC. Encoded protein: CASSLAQLIGEQYV.

The chain couples TRBV12-3 or TRBV12-4 to TRBJ2-7, with D uncertain. V lost 6 bases, J lost 7 bases, and 16 bases lay in between. This CDR3 region has 13 residues. CDR3 sequence: CASSLGPGREQYF. The CDR3 nucleotides read TGTGCCAGCAGCCTAGGACCCGGGCGTGAGCAGTACTTC.

This clonotype was seen more than once but under ten times. J is TRBJ2-2 and V is TRBV4-1; the match to TRBD2 covers 9 bases. In germline, CDR1 is MGHRA, CDR2 YSYEKL. V was pared by 2 bases and J by 7 bases, with 5 bases of the junction left unmatched. The CDR3 consists of 15 residues. The CDR3 region has the DNA TGCGCCAGCAGCCAACATAGCGGGGGACACGGGGAGCTGTTTTTT. Translation gives CASSQHSGGHGELFF.

This clonotype was seen a few times. Germline and junction disagree at one end, which may indicate a read error. This chain joins TRBV7-7 and TRBJ2-5; a weak D match, TRBD1 (6 bases). Germline loops: CDR1 SSHAT, CDR2 FNYEAQ (reference sequence). The CDR3 spans 13 residues. Here the CDR3 reads CASSRTVVETQYF. CDR3 nucleotide sequence: TGTGCTAGCAGCCGGACAGTAGTAGAGACCCAGTACTTC.

The table lists this clonotype with a few counts. V gene TRBV11-2 combines with J gene TRBJ2-3; TRBD1 aligns across 11 bases. This CDR3 has 16 residues. V was clipped by 2 bases and J by 2 bases; unmatched bases: 3. Germline loops: CDR1 SGHAT, CDR2 FQNNGV. The CDR3 nucleotides are TGTGCCAGCAGCTTATGGACAGGGGGCGCCACAGATACGCAGTATTTT. As protein: CASSLWTGGATDTQYF.

The CDR3 DNA reads TGTGCCAGCAGTTACTCTGGAAGCGGGGGGGCGGATACGCAGTATTTT. Its protein product is CASSYSGSGGADTQYF. The V call is TRBV6-5, the J call TRBJ2-3, with 10 bases matching TRBD2. In germline, CDR1 is MNHEY, CDR2 SVGAGI. The CDR3 has 16 amino acids. Losses at the gene ends were 0 bases for V and 6 bases for J; bases not matched to a gene: 6.

This clonotype came up a few times. The chain combines TRBV6-2 or TRBV6-3 with TRBJ2-5; 9 bases align to TRBD1. The CDR3 length is 12 residues. V shed 8 bases, J shed 5 bases, and the junction held 3 bases outside the gene matches. Germline V gene sequence: CDR1 MNHEY, CDR2 SVGEGT. The CDR3 reads CASGQGKETQYF. CDR3 sequence (DNA): TGTGCCAGCGGACAGGGGAAGGAGACCCAGTACTTC.

This clonotype was seen only a few times. The CDR3 spells CATSRGGTGGAGTEAFF. CDR3 DNA: TGTGCCACCAGCAGAGGAGGCACAGGGGGCGCGGGGACTGAAGCTTTCTTT. The chain employs TRBV15 and TRBJ1-1; the match to TRBD1 covers 9 bases. Per germline, CDR1 LNHNV and CDR2 YYDKDF (reference sequence). CDR3 length equals 17 residues. After removal of 1 base from V and 5 bases from J, the junction contained 11 bases not matched to a gene.